The source of this T cell receptor beta chain is a study of cytomegalovirus exposure and HLA in healthy donors. 13 Jbeta primers and 60 Vbeta primers were used for the PCR. Only in-frame clones appear in the TCRdb table, and some are missing; sequencing was by immunoSEQ multiplex PCR. The repertoire consists of 200,000 to 250,000 clones, with around 81% occurring once and the leading ten covering under 8%. Participants comprised healthy donors of bone marrow. Germline CDR1 and CDR2: MRHNA and SNTAGT. CDR3 length: 18 amino acids. V gave up 4 bases and J gave up 1 base, with 17 bases separating them. This sequence originates from a woman in her fifties or sixties in good health and CMV-seropositive. The sample taken for sequencing was PBMCs. This rearrangement joins TRBV6-4 to TRBJ2-6, with D possibly matching TRBD1 (6 bases). CDR3 protein: CASSGPDRTVSGANVLTF. CDR3 nucleotide sequence: TGTGCCAGCAGTGGCCCAGACCGGACAGTTTCTGGGGCCAACGTCCTGACTTTC.